The rows below give T cell receptor beta chains drawn from one sample of a study of early T cells in non-severe SARS-CoV-2 infection. TCRdb recomputed calls from the 5' RACE reads with MiXCR, one row per CDR3 protein. The repertoire holds 45,000 to 55,000 distinct CDR3 sequences, with around 10% as singletons. The specimen sequenced was whole blood. The receptors derive from an adult who was a healthcare worker with PCR-confirmed SARS-CoV-2 infection or an uninfected control (not recorded which). The CDR3 runs from the conserved cysteine through the conserved F or W. A D gene is named only where the DNA matches it firmly. For some rows the clone size is stated as once, few or many, or as a class when expanded; others skip it.

size	J	V	D	length	CDR3	DNA
few	TRBJ1-1	TRBV12-3/TRBV12-4	.	12	CASQGYGTEAFF	TGTGCCAGCCAGGGTTATGGCACTGAAGCTTTCTTT
many	TRBJ2-7	TRBV10-1	TRBD1	16	CASSESRQGLGHEQYF	TGCGCCAGCAGTGAGTCGAGACAGGGCTTGGGGCACGAGCAGTACTTC
.	TRBJ1-6	TRBV28	.	15	CASTNTALGHSPLHF	TGTGCCAGCACTAACACCGCCCTAGGGCATTCACCCCTCCACTTT
few	TRBJ2-1	TRBV21-1	.	19	CASTDKGGSAGASYNEQFF	TGTGCCAGCACCGACAAGGGGGGATCGGCGGGCGCTTCCTACAATGAGCAGTTCTTC
few	TRBJ1-1	TRBV28	.	14	CASSVSDSIPEAFF	TGTGCCAGCAGTGTCTCGGACAGTATCCCTGAAGCTTTCTTT
few	TRBJ1-2	TRBV3-1	.	18	CASSQGLMAGEISYGYTF	TGTGCCAGCAGCCAAGGATTAATGGCAGGGGAAATAAGCTATGGCTACACCTTC
.	TRBJ2-2	TRBV29-1	TRBD1	14	CSVGQGQGTGELFF	TGCAGCGTTGGACAGGGTCAAGGCACCGGGGAGCTGTTTTTT
many	TRBJ1-5	TRBV20-1	.	13	CSARQGLNQPQHF	TGCAGTGCTAGACAGGGCCTAAATCAGCCCCAGCATTTT
many	TRBJ1-4	TRBV3-1	.	12	CASSQDDRKLFF	TGTGCCAGCAGCCAAGATGACAGGAAACTGTTTTTT
few	TRBJ1-1	TRBV28	TRBD1	16	CASSLGWGQRRTEAFF	TGTGCCAGCAGTTTAGGGTGGGGACAGAGAAGGACTGAAGCTTTCTTT
few	TRBJ2-1	TRBV5-6	TRBD2	17	CASSRMGLAGHRNEQFF	TGTGCCAGCAGCCGAATGGGACTAGCGGGCCACAGGAATGAGCAGTTCTTC
.	TRBJ2-3	TRBV29-1	.	13	CSVEESLRSTQYF	TGCAGCGTTGAAGAATCCTTACGGAGTACGCAGTATTTT
few	TRBJ2-1	TRBV6-2/TRBV6-3	.	9	CASKGEQFF	TGTGCCAGCAAGGGTGAGCAGTTCTTC
few	TRBJ1-6	TRBV29-1	.	14	CSVAGSGKNSPLHF	TGCAGCGTTGCGGGGAGCGGTAAAAATTCACCCCTCCACTTT
few	TRBJ2-3	TRBV27	TRBD1	15	CASSVGTGWTDTQYF	TGTGCCAGCAGTGTCGGGACAGGGTGGACAGATACGCAGTATTTT
few	TRBJ1-6	TRBV9	.	16	CASSVVSGAVYSPLHF	TGTGCCAGCAGCGTAGTCTCGGGGGCTGTCTATTCACCCCTCCACTTT
.	TRBJ1-4	TRBV19	.	16	CASSPTLFSPREKLFF	TGTGCCAGTAGTCCGACCTTATTTAGCCCACGTGAAAAACTGTTTTTT
.	TRBJ2-1	TRBV12-3/TRBV12-4	.	15	CASSLGSVSYNEQFF	TGTGCCAGCAGTTTAGGGTCAGTATCCTACAATGAGCAGTTCTTC
.	TRBJ2-5	TRBV12-3/TRBV12-4	.	15	CASSLGLSGAGTQYF	TGTGCCAGCAGTTTGGGACTATCAGGGGCGGGGACCCAGTACTTC
many	TRBJ1-6	TRBV7-2	TRBD1	15	CASSPDRVPNSPLHF	TGTGCCAGCAGCCCCGACAGGGTCCCTAATTCACCCCTCCACTTT
many	TRBJ2-5	TRBV11-2	.	16	CASSLLRALRIETQYF	TGTGCCAGCAGCTTACTCAGGGCCCTCCGGATAGAGACCCAGTACTTC
many	TRBJ1-5	TRBV18	.	15	CASSPPGLSNQPQHF	TGTGCCAGCTCACCCCCCGGGCTCAGCAATCAGCCCCAGCATTTT
once	TRBJ2-7	TRBV6-5	.	11	CASRWRHEQYF	TGTGCCAGCAGATGGAGACACGAGCAGTACTTC
many	TRBJ2-6	TRBV18	TRBD1	17	CASSPRQGAYGANVLTF	TGTGCCAGCTCGCCAAGACAGGGGGCGTATGGGGCCAACGTCCTGACTTTC
many	TRBJ1-5	TRBV19	TRBD1	16	CASSPPGQGAYQPQHF	TGTGCCAGTAGCCCGCCGGGACAGGGGGCCTATCAGCCCCAGCATTTT
few	TRBJ2-7	TRBV20-1	.	12	CSAETETYEQYF	TGCAGTGCTGAAACAGAGACCTACGAGCAGTACTTC
.	TRBJ2-3	TRBV7-9	.	14	CASIPGVSTDTQYF	TGTGCCAGCATCCCGGGGGTTAGCACAGATACGCAGTATTTT
many	TRBJ2-7	TRBV27	.	14	CASSLLGTQYEQYF	TGTGCCAGCAGCCTCTTAGGGACACAGTACGAGCAGTACTTC
.	TRBJ1-1	TRBV5-1	.	13	CASSLAASAEAFF	TGCGCCAGCAGCTTGGCCGCGTCAGCTGAAGCTTTCTTT
.	TRBJ2-7	TRBV6-5	TRBD2	15	CASTSRGGSSYEQYF	TGTGCCAGCACCTCCCGGGGGGGGAGCTCCTACGAGCAGTACTTC
many	TRBJ2-1	TRBV18	.	14	CASSPLGRNNEQFF	TGTGCCAGCTCACCACTGGGACGGAACAATGAGCAGTTCTTC
many	TRBJ1-4	TRBV21-1	.	18	CASSWGQGRVLTNEKLFF	TGTGCCAGCAGCTGGGGACAGGGACGAGTTCTAACTAATGAAAAACTGTTTTTT
few	TRBJ1-6	TRBV4-2	TRBD1	17	CASSLSPGQGNYSPLHF	TGTGCCAGCAGCCTCAGCCCGGGACAGGGAAACTATTCACCCCTCCACTTT
.	TRBJ2-1	TRBV5-1	TRBD2	15	CASSLAGGFYNEQFF	TGCGCCAGCAGCCTAGCGGGGGGCTTCTACAATGAGCAGTTCTTC
many	TRBJ1-2	TRBV27	.	13	CASSLKGIDGYTF	TGTGCCAGCAGTTTAAAGGGGATTGATGGCTACACCTTC
many	TRBJ2-5	TRBV5-1	.	12	CASRRDQETQYF	TGCGCCAGCAGGCGGGACCAAGAGACCCAGTACTTC
many	TRBJ2-7	TRBV10-3	TRBD2	16	CAISETKREFSYEQYF	TGTGCCATCAGTGAGACGAAGCGGGAGTTCTCCTACGAGCAGTACTTC
many	TRBJ2-7	TRBV27	.	11	CASSLGRHYHF	TGTGCCAGCAGTTTAGGCAGACACTATCACTTC
many	TRBJ2-3	TRBV5-1	.	13	CASSFEGSDTQYF	TGCGCCAGCAGCTTCGAGGGGTCCGATACGCAGTATTTT
.	TRBJ2-5	TRBV29-1	.	11	CSALRSETQYF	TGCAGCGCCCTGCGATCAGAGACCCAGTACTTC
few	TRBJ2-2	TRBV2	.	14	CASRLDRNTGELFF	TGTGCCAGCAGGTTAGACAGAAACACCGGGGAGCTGTTTTTT
few	TRBJ1-2	TRBV5-1	TRBD1	14	CASSPGTGVYGYTF	TGCGCCAGCAGCCCCGGGACAGGCGTCTATGGCTACACCTTC
.	TRBJ1-2	TRBV7-9	TRBD1	14	CASSRDRGEYGYTF	TGTGCCAGCAGCCGAGACAGGGGGGAATATGGCTACACCTTC
.	TRBJ2-7	TRBV30	TRBD1	16	CAWISTIPTGGNEQYF	TGTGCCTGGATCTCGACGATACCCACAGGGGGCAACGAGCAGTACTTC
.	TRBJ1-2	TRBV6-5	TRBD1	13	CASGETGNYGYTF	TGTGCCAGCGGTGAGACAGGGAACTATGGCTACACCTTC
many	TRBJ1-2	TRBV6-5	.	15	CASSYSTRINYGYTF	TGTGCCAGCAGTTACTCGACTCGGATTAACTATGGCTACACCTTC
many	TRBJ2-3	TRBV5-4	.	15	CASSIAGTHTDTQYF	TGTGCCAGCAGCATCGCCGGGACCCACACAGATACGCAGTATTTT
many	TRBJ1-1	TRBV3-1	TRBD1	15	CASSAAGTENTEAFF	TGTGCCAGCAGCGCGGCCGGGACAGAGAACACTGAAGCTTTCTTT
.	TRBJ1-6	TRBV12-3/TRBV12-4	.	14	CASSVGRGNSPLHF	TGTGCCAGCAGTGTGGGGCGGGGGAATTCACCCCTCCACTTT
.	TRBJ2-7	TRBV27	.	14	CASSFRQSSYEQYF	TGTGCCAGCAGTTTTAGGCAGTCCTCCTACGAGCAGTACTTC
.	TRBJ1-2	TRBV6-5	.	13	CASSYTGRLGYTF	TGTGCCAGCAGTTACACGGGGCGCCTTGGCTACACCTTC
.	TRBJ2-4	TRBV7-9	.	14	CASSLKGAKNIQYF	TGTGCCAGCAGCTTAAAGGGAGCCAAAAACATTCAGTACTTC
.	TRBJ2-3	TRBV6-2/TRBV6-3	TRBD1	15	CASSLQGRSTDTQYF	TGTGCCAGCAGTCTACAGGGGCGTAGCACAGATACGCAGTATTTT